The rows below give T cell receptor beta chains drawn from one sample of a study of blood T cell repertoires in COVID-19. Clones were read by immunoSEQ multiplex PCR, and TCRdb kept only the in-frame ones, dropping some. Of 250,000 to 350,000 clones in the sample, approximately 84% were seen once. The specimen was peripheral blood. These receptors were taken from a human donor with COVID-19, enrolled during active disease. The donor label of this sample is uncertain. Both conserved end residues are part of each CDR3. A D gene is named only where the DNA matches it firmly. The size of a clone is reported for some rows only, either as once, few or many, or as a class for expanded clones.

D gene	V gene	J gene	clone size	CDR3 DNA	CDR3 protein
TRBD2	TRBV28	TRBJ2-7	-	TGTGCCAGCAGACTGGGACTAGCGACCCTCGGGGCCGAGCAGTACTTC	CASRLGLATLGAEQYF
TRBD2	TRBV6-6	TRBJ2-4	-	TGTGCCAGCAGTACGTCCGGGACTAGCTTGAAAAACATTCAGTACTTC	CASSTSGTSLKNIQYF
TRBD2	TRBV4-3	TRBJ2-5	-	TGCGCCAGCAGCCAAAGCCCGTCCCAGCTAGCGGGAGTAGAGGAGACCCAGTACTTC	CASSQSPSQLAGVEETQYF
-	TRBV19	TRBJ1-5	-	TGTGCCAGTAGTCCCCGGGGGGATCAGCCCCAGCATTTT	CASSPRGDQPQHF
-	TRBV30	TRBJ2-1	-	TGTGCCTGGACCAAGGACAGAGACAATGAGCAGTTCTTC	CAWTKDRDNEQFF
-	TRBV5-6	TRBJ2-7	-	TGTGCCAGCAGCCGGCCCGGGGTCACCTACGAGCAGTACTTC	CASSRPGVTYEQYF
-	TRBV15	TRBJ1-1	-	TGTGCCACCAGCAGAGATCGACAGTTGAACACTGAAGCTTTCTTT	CATSRDRQLNTEAFF
TRBD1	TRBV27	TRBJ1-6	-	TGTGCCAGCAGTTTAGCTTGGACAGGGGGCTCTTCACCCCTCCACTTT	CASSLAWTGGSSPLHF
-	TRBV6-5	TRBJ2-1	few	TGTGCCAGCAGTTTAGCGTCTAGCTCCTACAATGAGCAGTTCTTC	CASSLASSSYNEQFF
-	TRBV19	TRBJ1-5	many	TGTGCCAGTAGTGCGGCTGCGGGGGTTCGTCAGCCCCAGCATTTT	CASSAAAGVRQPQHF
TRBD2	TRBV19	TRBJ2-2	few	TGTGCCAGTAGTATAGAACAAAGACTAGCGGAGTTCACCGGGGAGCTGTTTTTT	CASSIEQRLAEFTGELFF
TRBD2	TRBV7-3	TRBJ2-1	few	TGTGCCAGCAGCCAGCCGGGGGGGAACAATGAGCAGTTCTTC	CASSQPGGNNEQFF
-	TRBV3-1/TRBV3-2	TRBJ1-2	-	TGTGCCAGCAGCCCCCGTGCGGGGGATAACTATGGCTACACCTTC	CASSPRAGDNYGYTF
TRBD1	TRBV2	TRBJ1-1	-	TGTGCCAGCAGTAGGACAGACGCCGGGACAGGGTCGGGTGAAGCTTTCTTT	CASSRTDAGTGSGEAFF
-	TRBV10-3	TRBJ1-2	-	TGTGCCATCTTATCCCAGTCCACATATAACTATGGCTACACCTTC	CAILSQSTYNYGYTF
-	TRBV11-2	TRBJ2-7	-	TGTGCCAGCAGCTTAGATGCGGCCCGCTCCTACGAGCAGTACTTC	CASSLDAARSYEQYF
-	TRBV28	TRBJ2-3	-	TGTGCCAGCAGTCTGCCGTCTAGAAATACGCAGTATTTT	CASSLPSRNTQYF
-	TRBV18	TRBJ2-7	few	TGTGCCAGCTCACCAGAGTCGGGACTCCTCTACGAGCAGTACTTC	CASSPESGLLYEQYF
-	TRBV7-9	TRBJ2-3	-	TGTGCCAGCAGCTTAGTTTATGGCACAGATACGCAGTATTTT	CASSLVYGTDTQYF
-	TRBV5-8	TRBJ2-1	-	TGTGCCAGCAGCCCGGGACTTGGGCCCTACAATGAGCAGTTCTTC	CASSPGLGPYNEQFF
-	TRBV10-3	TRBJ1-1	-	TGTGCCATCAGTGAGTCAACGAGGGCTGAAGCTTTCTTT	CAISESTRAEAFF
TRBD1	TRBV6-5	TRBJ1-1	few	TGTGCCAGCAGTTACGGGGACAGACTTGAAGCTTTCTTT	CASSYGDRLEAFF
TRBD1	TRBV28	TRBJ2-7	-	TGTGCCAGCAGCCCCGGGAGGACAGGGGGCTACGAGCAGTACTTC	CASSPGRTGGYEQYF
-	TRBV6-4	TRBJ2-1	once	TGTGCCAGCAGTGCATCGAGCTCCTACAATGAGCAGTTCTTC	CASSASSSYNEQFF
-	TRBV30	TRBJ2-7	few	TGTGCCGGAAAAGGGGAAGGCGAGCAGTACTTC	CAGKGEGEQYF
TRBD1	TRBV2	TRBJ1-6	once	TGTGCCAGCAGTGAACTGGGACAGGGGACTTCACCCCTCCACTTT	CASSELGQGTSPLHF